The 21 T cell receptor beta chains below come from one sample, sequenced in a study of shared clonotypes between healthy human individuals. Libraries were prepared by immunoSEQ multiplex PCR; TCRdb keeps only in-frame clonotypes and omits some of them. The sample records roughly 1,000,000 clones, around 78% being singletons. Sequenced sample: memory CD4+ T cells from PBMCs. This sample's subset: CD45RA-negative fraction. These receptors originate from a young man in good health. Some clones in this sample may be carry-over from other donors' samples.

V usage is TRBV28 and J usage is TRBJ1-2; D unresolved. V gave up 3 bases and J gave up 0 bases, with 8 bases separating them. The CDR3 spans 14 residues. Germline V gives CDR1 MDHEN, CDR2 SYDVKM. CDR3 loop: CASSFSGANYGYTF. The CDR3 bases are TGTGCCAGCAGTTTTTCCGGTGCTAACTATGGCTACACCTTC.

The chain combines TRBV5-1 with TRBJ2-5, with TRBD2 matching 15 bases. The CDR3 runs 17 residues. The V gene end was trimmed by 4 bases and the J gene end by 5 bases; junction bases not matched to a gene: 9. Germline CDR1 SGHRS, CDR2 YFSETQ. CDR3 bases: TGCGCCAGCAGCCAAGGACTAGCGGGAGGGCCAGGGGAGACCCAGTACTTC. It is translated as CASSQGLAGGPGETQYF.

The chain carries TRBV7-8 and TRBJ2-5; the match to TRBD1 covers 8 bases. With V trimmed by 5 bases and J by 0 bases, 5 bases remained unmatched. From germline, CDR1 is SGHVS and CDR2 FQNEAQ. CDR3 length equals 15 residues. The CDR3 DNA reads TGTGCCAGCAGCCAGGACAGGGCGAACCAAGAGACCCAGTACTTC. It is translated as CASSQDRANQETQYF.

The rearrangement links TRBV29-1 to TRBJ1-1; D gene unclear. The CDR3 sequence is 13 residues long. From germline, CDR1 is SQVTM and CDR2 ANQGSEA. The V gene lost 5 bases and the J gene lost 2 bases, with 12 bases spanning the gap. The CDR3 DNA sequence: TGCAGCGTTACACAGAACACCAACACTGAAGCTTTCTTT. Residues: CSVTQNTNTEAFF. Looking up the rest from reference TRBV29-1 and TRBJ1-1 gives the full variable domain: SAVISQKPSRDICQRGTSLTIQCQVDSQVTMMFWYRQQPGQSLTLIATANQGSEATYESGFVIDKFPISRPNLTFSTLTVSNMSPEDSSIYLCSVTQNTNTEAFFGQGTRLTVV.

The rearrangement joins TRBV7-8 to TRBJ2-7, with D hard to call. With 1 base removed from V and 5 bases from J, the gap between germline ends came to 12 bases. CDR1 is SGHVS, CDR2 FQNEAQ, per germline. The CDR3 is 14 amino acids. Here the CDR3 reads CASSLVYNGNEQYF. CDR3 sequence (DNA): TGTGCCAGCAGCTTAGTTTATAACGGCAACGAGCAGTACTTC.

This chain connects TRBV7-9 to TRBJ1-1; weak D call: TRBD1 (5 bases). The V gene's germline CDR1 is SEHNR and CDR2 FQNEAQ (reference sequence). Trimming took off 5 bases at V and 0 bases at J, with 10 bases between the two ends. CDR3 size: 14 residues. CDR3 DNA: TGTGCCAGCAGCCTCAGACAGATGAACACTGAAGCTTTCTTT. Amino acids: CASSLRQMNTEAFF. Full variable domain (missing parts from reference TRBV7-9 and TRBJ1-1): DTGVSQNPRHKITKRGQNVTFRCDPISEHNRLYWYRQTLGQGPEFLTYFQNEAQLEKSRLLSDRFSAERPKGSFSTLEIQRTEQGDSAMYLCASSLRQMNTEAFFGQGTRLTVV.

The chain has TRBV9 and TRBJ1-2, with D possibly TRBD1 on 5 matching bases. The CDR3 contains 16 residues. Germline CDR1 and CDR2: SGDLS and YYNGEE. Trimming removed 4 bases at V and 2 bases at J, with 18 bases between. CDR3 loop: CASSPPPGETNYGYTF. The DNA of the CDR3 is TGTGCCAGCAGCCCTCCGCCGGGGGAAACCAACTATGGCTACACCTTC.

This clone was seen repeatedly, ten times or more. The chain carries TRBV6-5 and TRBJ2-1, with 10 nucleotides matching TRBD2. Germline CDR1 is MNHEY and CDR2 is SVGAGI. The CDR3 runs 15 residues. With V trimmed by 7 bases and J by 11 bases, 14 bases remained unmatched. The CDR3 region is CASTLRGLAGEKQFF. The CDR3 DNA sequence: TGTGCCAGCACTTTAAGGGGCCTAGCGGGAGAAAAGCAGTTCTTC.

The V and J genes are TRBV27 and TRBJ2-1; D may be TRBD2 (6 bases). The germline V and J ends were trimmed by 4 bases and 5 bases, with 18 bases remaining between them. Germline V CDR1 and CDR2: MNHEY, SMNVEV (reference sequence). This CDR3 has 16 residues. CDR3 sequence reads: CASSSLGLRKHNEQFF. As DNA, the CDR3 is TGTGCCAGCAGTTCCCTCGGACTAAGAAAACACAATGAGCAGTTCTTC.

The table lists this clone with a few counts. The rearrangement uses TRBV4-2 and TRBJ1-1; D is undetermined. This CDR3 is 12 amino acids long. The germline CDR1 and CDR2 sequences are LGHNA and YNFKEQ. Between the trimmed V and J ends, which lost 1 base and 9 bases, there was a span of 9 bases. The CDR3 loop is CASSQVEGQAFF. CDR3 bases: TGTGCCAGCAGCCAAGTCGAAGGGCAAGCTTTCTTT.

The chain is built from TRBV23-1 and TRBJ1-3; D unclear. TRBV23-1 is an ORF; its function is uncertain. The CDR3 covers 17 residues. The V end lost 1 base, the J end lost 3 bases, and 16 bases lay between the germline ends. CDR3 loop: CASSQFGVDRSGNTIYF. The DNA of the CDR3 is TGCGCCAGCAGTCAATTTGGGGTCGATAGGAGTGGAAACACCATATATTTT.

The chain uses TRBV29-1 and TRBJ2-5; D might be TRBD1 (6 bases). Per germline, CDR1 SQVTM and CDR2 ANQGSEA. The CDR3 is 13 residues long. V lost 6 bases, J lost 5 bases, and 16 bases lay in between. The CDR3 protein is CSVKTGPGETQYF. The CDR3 nucleotides read TGCAGCGTCAAAACAGGGCCGGGTGAGACCCAGTACTTC.

This clone appeared a few times. The V gene is TRBV5-6, the J gene TRBJ2-3; TRBD1 aligns across 8 bases. This CDR3 contains 15 residues. Germline V gene data show CDR1 as SGHDT and CDR2 as YYEEEE. V shed 2 bases, J shed 3 bases, and the junction held 5 bases outside the gene matches. The CDR3 reads CASSLRTGWTDTQYF. CDR3 sequence (DNA): TGTGCCAGCAGCTTACGGACAGGGTGGACAGATACGCAGTATTTT.

In DNA, the CDR3 is TGTGCCAGCAGCGGAGACAGCACTGAAGCTTTCTTT. Its translation is CASSGDSTEAFF. This chain joins TRBV5-4 and TRBJ1-1, with TRBD1 as a possible D gene (5 bases). The CDR3 has 12 residues. The germline V gene encodes CDR1 SGHNT and CDR2 YYREEE (reference sequence). Trimming removed 4 bases from V and 4 bases from J, with 8 bases in between.

J is TRBJ1-3 and V is TRBV9, with D unresolved. The germline V gene has CDR1 SGDLS and CDR2 YYNGEE. CDR3 length: 16 amino acids. V shed 0 bases and J shed 0 bases, with 10 bases lying between them. CDR3 nucleotides: TGTGCCAGCAGCGTAGCTGGGGTGGACTCTGGAAACACCATATATTTT. This encodes CASSVAGVDSGNTIYF.

The chain couples TRBV7-3 to TRBJ2-1; D not resolved. The CDR3 has 16 amino acids. Germline assignment: CDR1 SGHTA and CDR2 FQGTGA. V gave up 4 bases and J gave up 1 base, with 14 bases separating them. The CDR3 is CASSSLEARSYNEQFF. CDR3 coding DNA: TGTGCCAGCAGCTCTCTTGAGGCGAGGTCCTACAATGAGCAGTTCTTC.

For this clone: A much larger clone is a single base away; this may be a read error. The chain has TRBV5-1 and TRBJ2-1; 11 positions match TRBD2. J lost 4 bases, V lost 4 bases, and 4 bases had no gene match. Germline-derived CDR1 and CDR2 are SGHRS and YFSETQ. The CDR3 extends over 15 amino acids. The DNA for the CDR3 is TGCGCCAGCAGCCACGGGACTAGCGGTTACAATGAGCAGTTCTTC. Translated: CASSHGTSGYNEQFF.

The chain has TRBV9 and TRBJ2-6; possibly TRBD2 for D (5 bases). Germline-derived CDR1 and CDR2 are SGDLS and YYNGEE. The CDR3 consists of 22 residues. V lost 3 bases to trimming and J lost 0 bases, with 28 bases between them. This CDR3 reads CASSAISVDGEPLSSGANVLTF. CDR3 in DNA: TGTGCCAGCAGCGCTATCAGTGTGGACGGGGAGCCCCTTAGCTCTGGGGCCAACGTCCTGACTTTC. Complete variable domain (other parts from reference TRBV9 and TRBJ2-6): DSGVTQTPKHLITATGQRVTLRCSPRSGDLSVYWYQQSLDQGLQFLIQYYNGEERAKGNILERFSAQQFPDLHSELNLSSLELGDSALYFCASSAISVDGEPLSSGANVLTFGAGSRLTVL.

The chain employs TRBV5-6 and TRBJ2-3; D may be TRBD2 (5 bases). The CDR3 consists of 13 residues. The ends were cut back, 0 bases at V and 7 bases at J, with 9 bases in the middle. The germline gives CDR1 SGHDT, CDR2 YYEEEE. The CDR3 bases are TGTGCCAGCAGCTTGGGAGCGGCGTATACGCAGTATTTT. Protein: CASSLGAAYTQYF.

This clone has only one observation. The V and J genes are TRBV5-6 and TRBJ2-7; 8 bases are a match to TRBD1. V lost 4 bases, J lost 1 base, and 7 bases stayed unmatched. CDR3 length: 15 residues. Germline V CDR1 and CDR2: SGHDT, YYEEEE. The CDR3 protein is CASSLPGGNSYEQYF. Written as DNA, the CDR3 is TGTGCCAGCAGCCTCCCAGGGGGCAATTCCTACGAGCAGTACTTC.

The rearrangement uses TRBV6-5 and TRBJ1-2; TRBD1 matches 11 bases. V lost 0 bases to trimming and J lost 8 bases; unmatched junction nucleotides: 5. The CDR3 covers 15 residues. The germline CDR1 and CDR2 sequences are MNHEY and SVGAGI. The CDR3 DNA follows: TGTGCCAGCAGTTACTCGTCGGACAGGGGGCGCGGCTACACCTTC. Amino acids: CASSYSSDRGRGYTF.